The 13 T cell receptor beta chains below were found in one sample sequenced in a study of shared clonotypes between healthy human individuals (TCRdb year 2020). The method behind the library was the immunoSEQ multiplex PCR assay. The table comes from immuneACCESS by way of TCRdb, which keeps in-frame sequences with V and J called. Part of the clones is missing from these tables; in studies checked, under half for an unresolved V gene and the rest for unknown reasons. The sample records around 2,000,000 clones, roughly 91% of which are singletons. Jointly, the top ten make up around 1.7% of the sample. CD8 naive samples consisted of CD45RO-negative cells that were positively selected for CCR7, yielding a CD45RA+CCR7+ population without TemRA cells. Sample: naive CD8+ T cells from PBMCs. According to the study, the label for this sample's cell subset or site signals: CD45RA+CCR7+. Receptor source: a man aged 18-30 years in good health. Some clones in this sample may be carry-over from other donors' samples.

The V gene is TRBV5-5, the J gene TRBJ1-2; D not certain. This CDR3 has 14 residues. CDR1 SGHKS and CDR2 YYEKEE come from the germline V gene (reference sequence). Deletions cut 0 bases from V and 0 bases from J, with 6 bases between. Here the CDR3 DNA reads TGTGCCAGCAGCTTGGACAGCTCTAACTATGGCTACACCTTC. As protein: CASSLDSSNYGYTF.

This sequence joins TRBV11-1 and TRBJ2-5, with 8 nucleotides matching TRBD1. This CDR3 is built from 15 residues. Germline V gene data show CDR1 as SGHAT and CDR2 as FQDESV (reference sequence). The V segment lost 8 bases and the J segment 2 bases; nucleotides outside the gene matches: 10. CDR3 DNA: TGTGCCAGCCTACAGGGGGACCGCTTTCAAGAGACCCAGTACTTC. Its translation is CASLQGDRFQETQYF. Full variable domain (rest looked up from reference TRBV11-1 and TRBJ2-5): EAEVAQSPRYKITEKSQAVAFWCDPISGHATLYWYRQILGQGPELLVQFQDESVVDDSQLPKDRFSAERLKGVDSTLKIQPAELGDSAMYLCASLQGDRFQETQYFGPGTRLLVL.

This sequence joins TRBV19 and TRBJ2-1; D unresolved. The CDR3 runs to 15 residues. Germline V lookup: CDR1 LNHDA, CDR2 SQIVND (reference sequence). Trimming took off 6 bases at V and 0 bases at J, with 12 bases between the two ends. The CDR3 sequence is CASRPGRSSYNEQFF. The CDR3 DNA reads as TGTGCCAGTAGACCGGGCCGGAGCTCCTACAATGAGCAGTTCTTC.

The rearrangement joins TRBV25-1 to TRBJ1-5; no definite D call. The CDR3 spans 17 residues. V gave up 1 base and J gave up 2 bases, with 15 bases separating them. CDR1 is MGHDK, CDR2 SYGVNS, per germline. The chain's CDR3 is CASSEFRPKRRNQPQHF. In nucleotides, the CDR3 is TGTGCCAGCAGTGAATTTAGACCTAAGCGGCGCAATCAGCCCCAGCATTTT.

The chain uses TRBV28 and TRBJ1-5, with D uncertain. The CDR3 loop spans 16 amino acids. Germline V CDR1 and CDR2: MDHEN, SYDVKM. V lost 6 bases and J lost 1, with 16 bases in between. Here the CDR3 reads CASSDPLALSNQPQHF. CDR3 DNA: TGTGCCAGCAGCGACCCCCTAGCCCTCAGCAATCAGCCCCAGCATTTT.

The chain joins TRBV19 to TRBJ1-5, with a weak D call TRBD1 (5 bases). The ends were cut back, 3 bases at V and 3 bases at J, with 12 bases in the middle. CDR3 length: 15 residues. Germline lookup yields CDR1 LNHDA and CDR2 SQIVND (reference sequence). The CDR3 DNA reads TGTGCCAGTAGTATGGGGGAAGAAGACAATCAGCCCCAGCATTTT. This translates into CASSMGEEDNQPQHF.

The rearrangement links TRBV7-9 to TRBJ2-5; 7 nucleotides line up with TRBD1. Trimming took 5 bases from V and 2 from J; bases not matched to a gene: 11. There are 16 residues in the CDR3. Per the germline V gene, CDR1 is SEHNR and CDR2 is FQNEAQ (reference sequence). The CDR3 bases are TGTGCCAGCAGCGCAACCGAAGGACAGGAGCAAGAGACCCAGTACTTC. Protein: CASSATEGQEQETQYF.

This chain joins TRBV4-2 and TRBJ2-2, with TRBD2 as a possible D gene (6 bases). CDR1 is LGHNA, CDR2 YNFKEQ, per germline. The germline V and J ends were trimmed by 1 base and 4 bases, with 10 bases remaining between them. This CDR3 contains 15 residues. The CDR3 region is CASSQVAATTGELFF. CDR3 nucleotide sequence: TGTGCCAGCAGCCAAGTAGCGGCTACCACCGGGGAGCTGTTTTTT.

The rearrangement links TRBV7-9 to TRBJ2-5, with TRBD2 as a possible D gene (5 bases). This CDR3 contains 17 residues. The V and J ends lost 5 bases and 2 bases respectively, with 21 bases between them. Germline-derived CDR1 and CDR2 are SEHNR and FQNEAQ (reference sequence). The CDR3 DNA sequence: TGTGCCAGCAGCAAGAACAGAAACCTCGGCGGGCAAGAGACCCAGTACTTC. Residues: CASSKNRNLGGQETQYF.

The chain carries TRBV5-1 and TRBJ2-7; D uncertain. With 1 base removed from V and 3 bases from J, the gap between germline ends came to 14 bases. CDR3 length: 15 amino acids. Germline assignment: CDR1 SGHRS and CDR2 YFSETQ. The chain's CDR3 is CASSLFGKGNYEQYF. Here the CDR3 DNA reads TGCGCCAGCAGCTTGTTTGGGAAGGGAAACTACGAGCAGTACTTC.

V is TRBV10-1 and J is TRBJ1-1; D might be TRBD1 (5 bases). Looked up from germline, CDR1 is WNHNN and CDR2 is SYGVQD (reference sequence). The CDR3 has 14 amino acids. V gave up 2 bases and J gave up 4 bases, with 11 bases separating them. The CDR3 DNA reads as TGCGCCAGCAGTGAGAAGGGGCGTAGCACTGAAGCTTTCTTT. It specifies CASSEKGRSTEAFF.

CDR3 loop: CASSVPGTGEGYTF. Written as DNA, the CDR3 is TGTGCCAGCAGCGTCCCAGGGACAGGGGAGGGCTACACCTTC. The rearrangement uses TRBV9 and TRBJ1-2, with 10 bases that match TRBD1. Looked up from germline, CDR1 is SGDLS and CDR2 is YYNGEE. CDR3 length: 14 residues. With V trimmed by 2 bases and J by 8 bases, 6 bases remained unmatched.

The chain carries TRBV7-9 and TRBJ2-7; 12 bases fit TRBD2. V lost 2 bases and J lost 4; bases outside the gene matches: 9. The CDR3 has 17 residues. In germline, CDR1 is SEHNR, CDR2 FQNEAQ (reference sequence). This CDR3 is CASSLPLSTSGRYEQYF. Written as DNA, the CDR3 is TGTGCCAGCAGCTTACCACTCTCGACTAGCGGGAGATACGAGCAGTACTTC.